These 6 T cell receptor beta chains came from one sample sequenced in a study of neurological immune-mediated disorders. Each CDR3 protein gets one entry after TCRdb re-called the 5' RACE reads with MiXCR. The table has about 52,000 distinct CDR3 sequences, roughly 3.8% seen once; the top ten hold approximately 7.1%. The source material was PBMCs. The receptors here all came from a man aged 55 to 70 with multiple sclerosis.

V is TRBV20-1 and J is TRBJ1-1; weak D call: TRBD1 (6 bases). CDR1 and CDR2 (germline): DFQATT, SNEGSKA (reference sequence). The germline V and J ends were trimmed by 5 bases and 2 bases, with 12 bases remaining between them. The CDR3 spans 13 residues. CDR3: CSAGQQGNTEAFF. CDR3 bases: TGCAGTGCTGGGCAACAGGGAAACACTGAAGCTTTCTTT.

Ten or more counts support this clonotype. This chain links TRBV10-2 with TRBJ2-7; D uncertain. With 3 bases removed from V and 4 bases from J, the gap between germline ends came to 16 bases. The V gene's germline CDR1 is WSHSY and CDR2 SAAADI. There are 15 residues in the CDR3. As DNA, the CDR3 is TGCGCCAGCAGTGATCCAGGCGGTATCAGGTACGAGCAGTACTTC. Its translation is CASSDPGGIRYEQYF.

This clonotype was seen at least ten times. V is TRBV3-1 and J is TRBJ1-5; tentatively, D is TRBD1 (5 bases). This CDR3 contains 15 residues. Germline V gene sequence: CDR1 LGHDT, CDR2 YNNKEL (reference sequence). The V and J ends lost 0 bases and 3 bases respectively, with 9 bases between them. Here the CDR3 reads CASSQDRGANQPQHF. The DNA of the CDR3 is TGTGCCAGCAGCCAAGATCGAGGGGCCAATCAGCCCCAGCATTTT.

In its sample, this clonotype was seen many times. The V call is TRBV6-5, the J call TRBJ1-2, with D possibly matching TRBD1 (5 bases). V lost 4 bases and J 3 bases, leaving 15 bases between the germline ends. Germline lookup yields CDR1 MNHEY and CDR2 SVGAGI. CDR3 length: 15 amino acids. The DNA for the CDR3 is TGTGCCAGCAGTTCGGCGGTGGGGCTCGACTATGGCTACACCTTC. Translation gives CASSSAVGLDYGYTF.

Ten or more counts support this clonotype. The chain couples TRBV6-4 to TRBJ1-5; D is undetermined. This CDR3 has 13 residues. Trimming cost V 2 bases and J 7 bases, with 9 bases left between them. Per germline, CDR1 MRHNA and CDR2 SNTAGT. The CDR3 loop is CASSDSPGQPQHF. The CDR3 DNA sequence: TGTGCCAGCAGTGACAGTCCAGGCCAGCCCCAGCATTTT.

This clonotype was detected many times. This sequence joins TRBV4-1 and TRBJ1-4; perhaps TRBD1 as D (6 bases). Trimming left V 7 bases short and J 8 bases short, with 14 bases between. The CDR3 loop spans 13 amino acids. CDR1 MGHRA and CDR2 YSYEKL come from the germline V gene. This CDR3 reads CASNQGSREKLFF. In DNA form, the CDR3 reads TGCGCCAGCAACCAGGGGAGCCGGGAAAAACTGTTTTTT.